Shown below are 28 T cell receptor beta chains from a single sample sequenced in a study of cytomegalovirus exposure and HLA in healthy donors. It was with 60 Vbeta and 13 Jbeta primers that the PCR ran. The data were produced by immunoSEQ multiplex PCR, yet TCRdb's version contains in-frame clones alone and is incomplete. The sample contains 60,000 to 95,000 clones, 80% to 90% of which appear only once. Sequencing was carried out using PBMCs. The receptors were sampled from a man aged 65 to 79 in good health and CMV-seropositive.

The V gene is TRBV27, the J gene TRBJ1-1; D gene ambiguous. The germline gives CDR1 MNHEY, CDR2 SMNVEV (reference sequence). Trimming pared 2 bases from V and 2 bases from J, leaving 12 bases between. The CDR3 length is 15 residues. CDR3 bases: TGTGCCAGCAGTTTAGGAGGAGGGAGCAACACTGAAGCTTTCTTT. Translated: CASSLGGGSNTEAFF.

The chain carries TRBV7-2 and TRBJ2-7, with a possible D match to TRBD1 (6 bases). CDR1 and CDR2 (germline): SGHTA, FQGNSA. V was cut by 4 bases and J by 2 bases, with 15 bases left in between. The CDR3 consists of 15 residues. CDR3 loop: CASSSPGHRPYEQYF. CDR3 DNA: TGTGCCAGCAGCTCCCCGGGACATAGGCCCTACGAGCAGTACTTC.

The chain is built from TRBV7-9 and TRBJ2-3; 7 bases map to TRBD1. This CDR3 is built from 14 residues. Germline CDR1 and CDR2: SEHNR and FQNEAQ (reference sequence). Trimming at V came to 0 bases and at J to 3 bases, leaving 0 bases not matched to a gene. CDR3 region: CASSLATGTDTQYF. The CDR3 region has the DNA TGTGCCAGCAGCTTAGCGACAGGGACAGATACGCAGTATTTT. Drawing the rest from reference TRBV7-9 and TRBJ2-3, the complete variable domain is DTGVSQNPRHKITKRGQNVTFRCDPISEHNRLYWYRQTLGQGPEFLTYFQNEAQLEKSRLLSDRFSAERPKGSFSTLEIQRTEQGDSAMYLCASSLATGTDTQYFGPGTRLTVL.

Comment on this clone: The CDR3 end shows no conserved phenylalanine or tryptophan, and so a read error is likely. Other nucleotide sequences from this sample produce the same CDR3. The V call is TRBV4-3, the J call TRBJ1-2, with TRBD1 matching over 7 bases. The CDR3 consists of 16 residues. In germline, CDR1 is LGHNA, CDR2 YSLEER. In DNA form, the CDR3 reads TGCGCCAGCAGCCAATTCACCGGCACAGGGGCTTATGTCTACACCGTC. It translates to CASSQFTGTGAYVYTV.

The CDR3 DNA follows: TGTGCCAGCAGCTTAACTAGCGGGAGGGGTGAGCAGTACTTC. Translation gives CASSLTSGRGEQYF. The gene calls are TRBV7-9 and TRBJ2-7, with 13 bases lining up with TRBD2. The CDR3 length is 14 residues. Germline V gene sequence: CDR1 SEHNR, CDR2 FQNEAQ (reference sequence). The trim removed 2 bases at V and 7 bases at J, leaving 2 bases unmatched. The whole variable domain, remainder taken from reference TRBV7-9 and TRBJ2-7, is DTGVSQNPRHKITKRGQNVTFRCDPISEHNRLYWYRQTLGQGPEFLTYFQNEAQLEKSRLLSDRFSAERPKGSFSTLEIQRTEQGDSAMYLCASSLTSGRGEQYFGPGTRLTVT.

The chain couples TRBV28 to TRBJ2-7, with TRBD1 matching over 8 bases. The germline V gene has CDR1 MDHEN and CDR2 SYDVKM. V lost 4 bases to trimming and J lost 4 bases; unmatched junction nucleotides: 9. The CDR3 is made up of 15 amino acids. The CDR3 is CASSSPGQVPYEQYF. In DNA form, the CDR3 reads TGTGCCAGCAGTTCTCCGGGACAGGTCCCTTACGAGCAGTACTTC.

The chain couples TRBV9 to TRBJ2-5; D might be TRBD1 (6 bases). The CDR3 has 15 amino acids. V shed 3 bases and J shed 3 bases, with 15 bases lying between them. Germline CDR1 reads SGDLS; CDR2 reads YYNGEE. CDR3 amino acids: CASSANGQSEETQYF. In DNA, the CDR3 is TGTGCCAGCAGCGCGAATGGACAGTCAGAAGAGACCCAGTACTTC.

About this clone itself: This sample also contains other DNA sequences that code for the same CDR3. CDR3 in amino acids: CAWSSSTDTQYF. The CDR3, as DNA: TGTGCCTGGAGTTCAAGCACAGATACGCAGTATTTT. The chain uses TRBV30 and TRBJ2-3; no reliable D call. This CDR3 contains 12 residues. Germline CDR1 and CDR2: GTSNPN and SVGIG (reference sequence). Deletions cut 2 bases from V and 0 bases from J, with 3 bases between.

The CDR3 DNA follows: TGTGCCTGGAGTCTAGCTTCCGGCGACGAGCAGTACTTC. This codes for CAWSLASGDEQYF. V gene TRBV30 combines with J gene TRBJ2-7; maybe TRBD2 (5 bases). Trimming stripped 2 bases from V and 5 bases from J, with 13 bases between. The CDR3 length is 13 residues. The germline CDR1 and CDR2 sequences are GTSNPN and SVGIG (reference sequence).

This chain connects TRBV6-5 to TRBJ2-2, with 7 positions matching TRBD2. Germline lookup yields CDR1 MNHEY and CDR2 SVGAGI. V trimming: 6 bases; J trimming: 4 bases; junction bases outside the gene matches: 8. CDR3 length: 15 amino acids. The CDR3 coding sequence is TGTGCCAGCAGGTGGGGGGGTCGGAGCACCGGGGAGCTGTTTTTT. It specifies CASRWGGRSTGELFF.

The CDR3 loop reads CAIREGALKKGYTF. The CDR3 nucleotides read TGTGCCATCAGGGAAGGGGCCTTAAAGAAGGGCTACACCTTC. The rearrangement uses TRBV10-3 and TRBJ1-2, with D perhaps matching TRBD1 (5 bases). The CDR3 length is 14 residues. V lost 6 bases and J 8 bases, leaving 19 bases between the germline ends. Germline V gives CDR1 ENHRY, CDR2 SYGVKD.

In this sample, this clone turned up once. The CDR3: CAISEIGEYQPQHF. Written as DNA, the CDR3 is TGTGCCATCAGTGAGATCGGGGAGTATCAGCCCCAGCATTTT. The chain recombines TRBV10-3 with TRBJ1-5; D gene unclear. The V and J ends lost 2 bases and 5 bases respectively, with 10 bases between them. The CDR3 is made up of 14 amino acids. The germline V gene has CDR1 ENHRY and CDR2 SYGVKD.

V usage is TRBV27 and J usage is TRBJ2-1; no clear D gene. Germline CDR1 and CDR2: MNHEY and SMNVEV (reference sequence). This CDR3 region has 15 residues. V gave up 5 bases and J gave up 3 bases, with 14 bases separating them. CDR3 region: CASSERFFNYNEQFF. DNA of the CDR3: TGTGCCAGCAGTGAGAGGTTTTTTAACTACAATGAGCAGTTCTTC.

The J gene is TRBJ1-1, the V gene TRBV14, with D unresolved. Trimming cost V 4 bases and J 3 bases, with 9 bases left between them. The CDR3 is 13 residues long. The germline gives CDR1 SGHDN, CDR2 FVKESK. CDR3 sequence (DNA): TGTGCCAGCAGCCTGGCGGTAGACACTGAAGCTTTCTTT. This translates into CASSLAVDTEAFF.

This CDR3 is CASTPTGLGKNIQYF. The CDR3 bases are TGTGCCAGCACTCCGACAGGGCTCGGCAAAAACATTCAGTACTTC. This rearrangement joins TRBV6-5 to TRBJ2-4; 7 nucleotides match TRBD1. The CDR3 length is 15 residues. The germline V gene encodes CDR1 MNHEY and CDR2 SVGAGI. Trimming cost V 7 bases and J 3 bases; bases outside gene matches: 9.

Only one count was recorded for this clone. V is TRBV7-2 and J is TRBJ1-2; the D gene is possibly TRBD1 (6 bases). This CDR3 is 15 amino acids long. CDR1 and CDR2 from the germline V gene are SGHTA and FQGNSA. V dropped 4 bases and J dropped 3 bases, with 15 bases sitting between them. CDR3 residues: CASSSPGVGDYGYTF. In nucleotides, the CDR3 is TGTGCCAGCAGCTCGCCAGGGGTTGGGGACTATGGCTACACCTTC.

The chain couples TRBV9 to TRBJ2-3; TRBD1 might be the D (5 bases). Trimming pared 4 bases from V and 5 bases from J, leaving 8 bases between. Germline lookup yields CDR1 SGDLS and CDR2 YYNGEE. The CDR3 is 12 amino acids. The CDR3, as DNA: TGTGCCAGCAGCCCGCAGGGAGATACGCAGTATTTT. As protein: CASSPQGDTQYF.

The chain combines TRBV6-1 with TRBJ1-5; D remains unclear. The CDR3 runs to 13 residues. Trimming removed 7 bases at V and 0 bases at J, with 7 bases between. The germline V gene has CDR1 MNHNS and CDR2 SASEGT. The DNA for the CDR3 is TGTGCCAGCATCAGAAATAGCAATCAGCCCCAGCATTTT. Protein sequence: CASIRNSNQPQHF.

The rearrangement links TRBV11-2 to TRBJ1-1; 9 bases match TRBD1. Germline V gene data show CDR1 as SGHAT and CDR2 as FQNNGV. With 5 bases clipped from V and 0 bases from J, the junction kept 16 bases outside the gene matches. CDR3 size: 19 residues. CDR3: CASSRTYAWTGEMNTEAFF. DNA of the CDR3: TGTGCCAGCAGCCGCACTTACGCCTGGACAGGGGAGATGAACACTGAAGCTTTCTTT.

Points on this clone: This may be a read error: a much more frequent sequence differs by one nucleotide. The genes are TRBV11-2 and TRBJ1-1, with TRBD1 as a possible D gene (6 bases). CDR1 SGHAT and CDR2 FQNNGV come from the germline V gene. V shed 3 bases and J shed 1 base, with 6 bases lying between them. The CDR3 spans 13 residues. The CDR3 sequence: CASSLTGNTEAFF. The CDR3 DNA is TGTGCCAGCAGCTTGACAGGGAACACTGAAGCTTTCTTT.

The V call is TRBV11-2, the J call TRBJ2-1, with D unresolved. Germline loops: CDR1 SGHAT, CDR2 FQNNGV. This CDR3 has 13 amino acids. Trimming took 5 bases from V and 3 from J, leaving 8 bases between them. The CDR3 is CASSAASYNEQFF. The CDR3 region has the DNA TGTGCCAGCAGCGCCGCTAGCTACAATGAGCAGTTCTTC.

This clone was recorded once. The J gene is TRBJ2-2, the V gene TRBV7-2; no reliable D call. From germline, CDR1 is SGHTA and CDR2 FQGNSA. V was trimmed by 4 bases and J by 6 bases, leaving 9 bases between them. The CDR3 loop spans 13 amino acids. CDR3 DNA sequence: TGTGCCAGCAGCTCGGTCGCTGCCGGGGAGCTGTTTTTT. Encoded protein: CASSSVAAGELFF. Combining the CDR3 with reference TRBV7-2 and TRBJ2-2 gives the whole variable domain GAGVSQSPSNKVTEKGKDVELRCDPISGHTALYWYRQSLGQGLEFLIYFQGNSAPDKSGLPSDRFSAERTGGSVSTLTIQRTQQEDSAVYLCASSSVAAGELFFGEGSRLTVL.

The chain links TRBV18 to TRBJ1-5; the match to TRBD1 covers 8 bases. CDR1 and CDR2 (germline): KGHSH, LQKENI. V lost 3 bases, J lost 5 bases, and 3 bases stayed unmatched. This CDR3 comprises 14 residues. The CDR3 DNA follows: TGTGCCAGCTCACCCTTACAGGGGGATCAGCCCCAGCATTTT. Translated: CASSPLQGDQPQHF. Filled out from reference TRBV18 and TRBJ1-5, the complete variable domain reads NAGVMQNPRHLVRRRGQEARLRCSPMKGHSHVYWYRQLPEEGLKFMVYLQKENIIDESGMPKERFSAEFPKEGPSILRIQQVVRGDSAAYFCASSPLQGDQPQHFGDGTRLSIL.

The chain links TRBV10-3 to TRBJ2-1; D perhaps matches TRBD2 (6 bases). The germline V gene encodes CDR1 ENHRY and CDR2 SYGVKD. V dropped 3 bases and J dropped 15 bases, with 24 bases sitting between them. The CDR3 covers 15 residues. CDR3 sequence reads: CAISEGPRQTAGWFF. As DNA, the CDR3 is TGTGCCATCAGTGAAGGCCCCCGACAGACCGCGGGGTGGTTCTTC.

A single count supports this clone. This chain connects TRBV7-2 to TRBJ1-2; D possibly corresponds to TRBD1 (5 bases). This CDR3 spans 14 amino acids. The V gene's germline CDR1 is SGHTA and CDR2 FQGNSA. V lost 3 bases to trimming and J lost 1 base, with 9 bases between them. Here the CDR3 reads CASSLRRDNYGYTF. In DNA, the CDR3 is TGTGCCAGCAGCTTGCGCAGGGATAACTATGGCTACACCTTC.

The sample holds a few counts of this clone. The V gene is TRBV7-6, the J gene TRBJ1-3; no firm D call. This CDR3 is built from 16 residues. Trimming took off 4 bases at V and 4 bases at J, with 17 bases between the two ends. The germline V gene has CDR1 SGHVS and CDR2 FNYEAQ. The CDR3 DNA reads as TGTGCCAGCAGCTCCTCGTCCCAAGCGGGGGGAAACACCATATATTTT. Translated: CASSSSSQAGGNTIYF.

Only a few counts were recorded for this clone. The J gene is TRBJ2-5, the V gene TRBV2, with 10 nucleotides matching TRBD1. Germline V gene lookup returns CDR1 SNHLY and CDR2 FYNNEI. This CDR3 contains 15 residues. V dropped 6 bases and J dropped 3; count of bases not matched to a gene: 7. CDR3 sequence reads: CASRGQGFLEETQYF. CDR3 DNA: TGTGCCAGCAGGGGACAGGGGTTTTTAGAAGAGACCCAGTACTTC.

The V and J genes are TRBV6-5 and TRBJ2-7; 8 positions agree with TRBD1. The CDR3 has 15 amino acids. J lost 6 bases, V lost 2 bases, and 9 bases had no gene match. The germline gives CDR1 MNHEY, CDR2 SVGAGI. The CDR3 protein is CASSYTRQGQGEQYF. Here the CDR3 DNA reads TGTGCCAGCAGTTACACCCGACAGGGGCAAGGCGAGCAGTACTTC.